This TCR beta chain was captured by sequencing in a study of beta chain features in type 1 diabetes. About the study: Cell yields, gender and age were similar in healthy donors and patients. Overall study findings and caveats: Sequencing of cDNA might inflate the share of cells that strongly express TCR. TCRB CDR3s were moderately but significantly shorter in Type 1 diabetes patients in all four CD4+ subsets.

Sequencing targeted expressed TCRB transcripts, as all isolated RNA had been reverse transcribed. Profiled with immunoSEQ multiplex PCR; TCRdb holds only in-frame clones, not every one. There are some 63,000 clones in the sample; 45% to 50% occur only once, and 0.7% lies in the top ten. In this sample, this clone turned up a few times. Antigen specificity is unknown. It was via CD45RO/CCR7/CD25/CD127/CD95/CD27 that CD4+ naive, central memory, regulatory and stem cell-like memory cells were sorted. Each population that was sorted was more than 95% pure. Germline lookup yields CDR1 GTSNPN and CDR2 SVGIG (reference sequence). The trim removed 4 bases at V and 5 bases at J, leaving 7 bases unmatched. The CDR3 is 15 amino acids.

The chain is built from TRBV30 and TRBJ2-1; TRBD2 agrees at 11 bases. The material sequenced was central memory CD4+ T cells from blood. The TCR sequence derives from a man aged 25 to 40 with type 1 diabetes. The chain's CDR3 is CAWTTGTSGNNEQFF. For the CDR3, the DNA is TGTGCCTGGACCACCGGGACTAGCGGTAACAATGAGCAGTTCTTC.